This TCR beta chain derives from a study of T cells in Graves' hyperthyroidism and ophthalmopathy. Overall study results and limits: In validation, the model predicted ophthalmopathy. These predictions came a median roughly 6 months before onset. Among thyroid clonotypes expanded above 0.001, most also appeared in blood.

The CDR3 is 15 amino acids. Germline CDR1 reads MGHDK; CDR2 reads SYGVNS. The V and J ends lost 8 bases and 3 bases respectively, with 20 bases between them. The CDR3 regions of TCR beta were amplified from RNA transcripts. A first-round RT-PCR of the TCR CDR3 used the HTBI primer set. TCRdb passed the multiplex PCR reads through MiXCR, listing each CDR3 protein once. The sample lists nearly 750,000 distinct CDR3 sequences, roughly 32% occurring once. An absence of ophthalmopathy progression within 18 months meant stable Graves' hyperthyroidism. Those patients with uncontrolled infection, other autoimmune disease, pregnancy or lactation were excluded. For this clonotype: Its antigen is as yet unknown.

Sequenced input: blood. The rearrangement links TRBV25-1 to TRBJ2-7, with D possibly TRBD2 on 6 matching bases. The receptor was derived from a middle-aged woman with Graves' hyperthyroidism. DNA for the CDR3: TGTGCCAGCGCCGACCCGGGACTCCAGAACTACGAGCAGTACTTC. It yields the protein CASADPGLQNYEQYF.